This T cell receptor (beta chain) comes out of a study of T cell responses to AZD1222 COVID-19 vaccine. General study points: CD4 TCRs linked to vaccination spanned spike, dominating at 160-218 and 743-854.

The CDR3 sequence is 14 residues long. Germline CDR1 LNHDA, CDR2 SQIVND (reference sequence). Unmatched junction bases numbered 7, after V lost 5 bases and J lost 5 bases. A note on this clone: Its antigen remains unknown.

The table came from immunoSEQ multiplex PCR; TCRdb's copy has only in-frame clones and leaves some out. The sample has around 60,000 clones, about 90% seen once. The clonotype originates from an adult in good health. The rearrangement links TRBV19 to TRBJ2-7; 9 bases fit TRBD1. Sample: peripheral blood, taken on day 0 of AZD1222 vaccination. The CDR3 here is CASSVGQGYDEQYF. CDR3 nucleotides: TGTGCCAGTAGTGTCGGACAGGGGTACGACGAGCAGTACTTC.